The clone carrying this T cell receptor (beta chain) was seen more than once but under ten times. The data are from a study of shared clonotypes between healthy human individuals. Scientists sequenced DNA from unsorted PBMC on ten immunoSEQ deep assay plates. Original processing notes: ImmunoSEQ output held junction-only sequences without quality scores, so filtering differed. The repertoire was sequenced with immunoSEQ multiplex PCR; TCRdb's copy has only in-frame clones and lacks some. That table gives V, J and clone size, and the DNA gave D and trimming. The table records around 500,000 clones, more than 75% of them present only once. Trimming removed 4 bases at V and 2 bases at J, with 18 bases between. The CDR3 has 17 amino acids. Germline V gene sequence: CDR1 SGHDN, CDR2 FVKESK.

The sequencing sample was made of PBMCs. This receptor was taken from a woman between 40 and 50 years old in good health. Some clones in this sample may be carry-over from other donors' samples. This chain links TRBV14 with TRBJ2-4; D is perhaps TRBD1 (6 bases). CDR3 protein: CASSPRRTGLTKNIQYF. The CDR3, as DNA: TGTGCCAGCAGCCCGCGTCGAACAGGGTTGACCAAAAACATTCAGTACTTC.